This note documents a single T cell receptor (beta chain) sequence. Its specificity is unknown. Template switching created a universal primer site, and the cDNA included unique molecular identifiers. Each CDR3 protein gets one entry after TCRdb re-called the 5' RACE reads with MiXCR. The repertoire holds approximately 260,000 distinct CDR3 sequences, roughly an eighth seen once, with 8.5% to 10% in the top ten. This specimen comes from a study of identical twins. Study observations and caveats: Alpha sequences that were out-of-frame and twin-shared showed an excess of low generation probability. Cord blood's abundant beta clonotypes had fewer insertions, unlike memory repertoires.

Germline V gene sequence: CDR1 GTSNPN, CDR2 SVGIG (reference sequence). Trimming left V 5 bases short and J 6 bases short, with 10 bases between. CDR3 length: 12 amino acids. Material: memory (CD45RO+) T cells sorted from blood. This sequence joins TRBV30 and TRBJ2-2, with D possibly being TRBD1 (6 bases). The TCR originated in a woman aged 18-29 years in good health. The CDR3 bases are TGTGCCTGGTTTACAGGGTCCGGGGAGCTGTTTTTT. It encodes CAWFTGSGELFF. Using reference TRBV30 and TRBJ2-2 for the parts outside the CDR3, the full variable domain is SQTIHQWPATLVQPVGSPLSLECTVEGTSNPNLYWYRQAAGRGLQLLFYSVGIGQISSEVPQNLSASRPQDRQFILSSKKLLLSDSGFYLCAWFTGSGELFFGEGSRLTVL.